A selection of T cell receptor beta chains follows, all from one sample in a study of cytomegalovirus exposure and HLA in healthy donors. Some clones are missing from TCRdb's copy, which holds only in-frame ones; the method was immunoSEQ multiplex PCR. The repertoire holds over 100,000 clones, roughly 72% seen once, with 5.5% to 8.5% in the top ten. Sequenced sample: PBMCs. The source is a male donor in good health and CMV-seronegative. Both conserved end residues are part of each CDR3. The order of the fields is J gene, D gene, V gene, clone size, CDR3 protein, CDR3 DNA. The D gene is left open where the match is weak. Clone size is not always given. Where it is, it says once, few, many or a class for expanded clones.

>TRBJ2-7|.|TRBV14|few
CASSQDLGDWTDSTGGYEQYF
TGTGCCAGCAGCCAAGATTTAGGGGATTGGACCGACTCTACGGGTGGCTACGAGCAGTACTTC
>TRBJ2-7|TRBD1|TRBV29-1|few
CSVGQGVTYEQYF
TGCAGCGTCGGACAGGGTGTGACCTACGAGCAGTACTTC
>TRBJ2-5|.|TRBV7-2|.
CASSLLPRGQETQYF
TGTGCCAGCAGCTTACTTCCCAGGGGCCAAGAGACCCAGTACTTC
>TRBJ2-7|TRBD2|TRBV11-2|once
CASSRTSGIGPSSYEQYF
TGTGCCAGCAGCCGGACTAGCGGGATAGGCCCCTCATCCTACGAGCAGTACTTC
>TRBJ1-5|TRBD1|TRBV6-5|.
CASSERGGHQPQHF
TGTGCCAGCAGTGAACGAGGGGGCCATCAGCCCCAGCATTTT
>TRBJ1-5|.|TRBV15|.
CATSRGDTSFDDFNQPQHF
TGTGCCACCAGCAGAGGGGACACCTCGTTCGATGACTTCAATCAGCCCCAGCATTTT
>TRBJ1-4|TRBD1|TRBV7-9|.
CASSPIRGQGYEKLFF
TGTGCCAGCAGCCCCATCAGGGGACAGGGATATGAAAAACTGTTTTTT
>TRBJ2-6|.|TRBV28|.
CASSLLRGFMSGANVLTF
TGTGCCAGCAGTTTACTCCGGGGTTTTATGTCAGGGGCCAACGTCCTGACTTTC
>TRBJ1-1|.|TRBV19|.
CASSIGNPGMDTEAFF
TGTGCCAGTAGTATAGGCAACCCAGGGATGGACACTGAAGCTTTCTTT
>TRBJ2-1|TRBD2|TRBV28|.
CASSISGGAFHEQFF
TGTGCCAGCAGCATTAGCGGGGGGGCATTCCATGAGCAGTTCTTC
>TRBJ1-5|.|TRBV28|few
CASCRGLGNQPQHF
TGTGCCAGCTGTCGGGGATTAGGCAATCAGCCCCAGCATTTT
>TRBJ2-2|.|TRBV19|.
CASTLTGVLRRGSGNGELFF
TGTGCCAGTACATTGACCGGTGTTCTTAGAAGGGGCTCTGGGAACGGGGAGCTGTTTTTT
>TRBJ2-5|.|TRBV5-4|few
CASSQGRQETQYF
TGTGCCAGCAGCCAAGGGAGGCAAGAGACCCAGTACTTC
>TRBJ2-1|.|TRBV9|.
CASSSRYNEQFF
TGTGCCAGCAGCTCTCGGTACAATGAGCAGTTCTTC
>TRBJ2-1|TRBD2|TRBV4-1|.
CASSQVRTSGDNEQFF
TGCGCCAGCAGCCAAGTCCGTACTAGCGGGGACAATGAGCAGTTCTTC
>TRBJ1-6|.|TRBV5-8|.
CASSHTPAYNSPLHF
TGTGCCAGCAGCCACACACCCGCTTATAATTCACCCCTCCACTTT
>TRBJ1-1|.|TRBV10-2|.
CATRTNTEAFF
TGCGCCACTAGGACAAACACTGAAGCTTTCTTT
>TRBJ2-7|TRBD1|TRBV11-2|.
CASRGQENSYEQYF
TGTGCCAGCAGGGGACAGGAAAACTCCTACGAGCAGTACTTC
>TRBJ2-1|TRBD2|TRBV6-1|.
CASSEISGSSYNEQFF
TGTGCCAGCAGTGAAATTAGCGGGAGCTCCTACAATGAGCAGTTCTTC
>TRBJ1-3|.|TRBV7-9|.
CSSSLVSTGNTIYF
TGTTCCAGCAGCTTAGTTTCTACTGGAAACACCATATATTTT
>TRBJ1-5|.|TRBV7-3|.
CASSLGGRQPQHF
TGTGCCAGCAGCTTGGGGGGGAGGCAGCCCCAGCATTTT
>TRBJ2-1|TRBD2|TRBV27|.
CASSWGGTPYNEQFF
TGTGCCAGCAGTTGGGGGGGGACCCCCTACAATGAGCAGTTCTTC
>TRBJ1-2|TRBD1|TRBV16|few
CASSRSGTGALGYTF
TGTGCCAGCAGCCGCTCCGGGACAGGGGCGTTAGGCTACACCTTC
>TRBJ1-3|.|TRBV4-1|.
CASSQGEGRGSGNTIYF
TGCGCCAGCAGCCAAGGGGAGGGAAGGGGCTCTGGAAACACCATATATTTT
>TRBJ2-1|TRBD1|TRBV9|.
CASSVQVGGAYNEQFF
TGTGCCAGCAGCGTACAAGTAGGGGGCGCCTACAATGAGCAGTTCTTC
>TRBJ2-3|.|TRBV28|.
CASNQGPTDTQYF
TGTGCCAGCAACCAGGGCCCGACAGATACGCAGTATTTT
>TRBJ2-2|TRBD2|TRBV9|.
CASSGILARTGELFF
TGTGCCAGCAGCGGTATACTAGCGCGTACCGGGGAGCTGTTTTTT
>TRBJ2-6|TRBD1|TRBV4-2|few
CASHSGTGSKSGANVLTF
TGTGCCAGTCACTCCGGGACAGGGAGTAAGTCTGGGGCCAACGTCCTGACTTTC
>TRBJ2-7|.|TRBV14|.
CASSQEGPRGYEQYF
TGTGCCAGCAGCCAAGAAGGTCCACGCGGCTACGAGCAGTACTTC
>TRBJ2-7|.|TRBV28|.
CASMTGGSYEQYF
TGTGCCAGCATGACAGGAGGTTCCTACGAGCAGTACTTC
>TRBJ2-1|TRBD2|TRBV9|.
CASSVGVAGFNEQFF
TGTGCCAGCAGCGTAGGCGTAGCGGGATTCAATGAGCAGTTCTTC